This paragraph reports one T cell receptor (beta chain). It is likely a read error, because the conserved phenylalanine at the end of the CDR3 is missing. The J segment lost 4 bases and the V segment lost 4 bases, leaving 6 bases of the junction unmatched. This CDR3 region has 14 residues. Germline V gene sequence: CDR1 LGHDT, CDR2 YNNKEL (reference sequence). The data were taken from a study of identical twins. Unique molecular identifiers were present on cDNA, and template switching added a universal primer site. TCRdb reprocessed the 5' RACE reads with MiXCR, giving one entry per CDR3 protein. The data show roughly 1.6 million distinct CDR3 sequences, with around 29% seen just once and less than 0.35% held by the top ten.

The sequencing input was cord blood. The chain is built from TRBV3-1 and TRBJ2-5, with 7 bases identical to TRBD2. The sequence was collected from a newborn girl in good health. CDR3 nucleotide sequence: TGTGCCAGCAGCCCGACTGGCGGGAGAGAGACCCAGTACCTC. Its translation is CASSPTGGRETQYL.